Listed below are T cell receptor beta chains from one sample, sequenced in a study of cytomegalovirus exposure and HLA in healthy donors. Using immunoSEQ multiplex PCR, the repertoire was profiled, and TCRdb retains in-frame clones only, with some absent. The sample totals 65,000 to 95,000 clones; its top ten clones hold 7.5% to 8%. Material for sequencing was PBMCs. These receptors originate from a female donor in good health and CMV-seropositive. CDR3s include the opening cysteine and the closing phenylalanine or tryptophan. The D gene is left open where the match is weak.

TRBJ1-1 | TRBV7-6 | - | CASKDGRDTEAFF | TGTGCCAGCAAGGACGGGAGGGACACTGAAGCTTTCTTT
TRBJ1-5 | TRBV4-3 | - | CASSQDREAQPQHF | TGCGCCAGCAGCCAAGACAGGGAGGCTCAGCCCCAGCATTTT
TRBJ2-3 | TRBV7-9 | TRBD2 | CASSWGLAGGPDTQYF | TGTGCCAGCAGCTGGGGACTAGCGGGAGGACCAGATACGCAGTATTTT
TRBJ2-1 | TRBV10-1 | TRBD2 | CASSDVAGPSNEQFF | TGCGCCAGCAGTGATGTAGCGGGGCCCAGCAATGAGCAGTTCTTC
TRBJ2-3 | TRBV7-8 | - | CVHSFSETEPEDTDTQYF | TGTGTACACAGCTTCAGCGAGACAGAGCCTGAGGACACAGATACGCAGTATTTT
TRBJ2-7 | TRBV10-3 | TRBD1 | CAISATDRGRGYEQYF | TGTGCCATCAGTGCGACGGACAGGGGGCGGGGGTACGAGCAGTACTTC
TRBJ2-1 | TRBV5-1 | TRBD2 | CASMLGGGGIYNEQFF | TGCGCCAGCATGCTTGGGGGCGGGGGGATCTACAATGAGCAGTTCTTC
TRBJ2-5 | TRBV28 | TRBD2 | CASSWPSGEETQYF | TGTGCCAGCAGTTGGCCTAGCGGCGAAGAGACCCAGTACTTC
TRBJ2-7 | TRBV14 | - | CASPPDRDQPYEQYF | TGTGCCAGCCCCCCCGACAGAGACCAACCCTACGAGCAGTACTTC
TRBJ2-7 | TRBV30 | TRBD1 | CACPGTGASYEQYF | TGTGCCTGTCCCGGGACAGGGGCCTCCTACGAGCAGTACTTC
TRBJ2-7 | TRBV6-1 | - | CASSLSGTYYEQYF | TGTGCCAGCAGTCTTTCCGGGACTTACTACGAGCAGTACTTC
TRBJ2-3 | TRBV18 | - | CASSPPKQDTQYF | TGTGCCAGCTCACCACCGAAACAAGATACGCAGTATTTT
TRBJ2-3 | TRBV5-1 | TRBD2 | CASSLTSGGAVSTQYF | TGCGCCAGCAGCCTAACTAGCGGGGGGGCCGTGAGTACGCAGTATTTT
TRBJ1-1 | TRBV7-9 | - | CASSLDSQTEAFF | TGTGCCAGCAGCTTGGACAGTCAGACTGAAGCTTTCTTT
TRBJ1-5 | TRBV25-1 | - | CASSVGLGSQPQHF | TGTGCCAGCAGTGTGGGACTCGGAAGTCAGCCCCAGCATTTT
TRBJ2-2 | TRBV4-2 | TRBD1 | CASSQGTGDTGELFF | TGTGCCAGCAGCCAAGGGACAGGGGACACCGGGGAGCTGTTTTTT